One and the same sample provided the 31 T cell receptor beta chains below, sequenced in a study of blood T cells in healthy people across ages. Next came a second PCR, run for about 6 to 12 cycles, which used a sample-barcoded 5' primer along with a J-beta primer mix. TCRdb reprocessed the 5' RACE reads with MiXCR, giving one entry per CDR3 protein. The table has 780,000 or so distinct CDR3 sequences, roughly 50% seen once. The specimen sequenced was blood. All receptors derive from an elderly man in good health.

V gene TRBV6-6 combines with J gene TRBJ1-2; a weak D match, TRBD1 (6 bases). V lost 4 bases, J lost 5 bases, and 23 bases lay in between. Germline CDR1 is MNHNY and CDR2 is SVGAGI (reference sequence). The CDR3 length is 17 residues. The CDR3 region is CASSSPPEGGGWYGYTF. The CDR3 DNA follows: TGTGCCAGCAGTTCCCCTCCGGAGGGGGGAGGATGGTATGGCTACACCTTC.

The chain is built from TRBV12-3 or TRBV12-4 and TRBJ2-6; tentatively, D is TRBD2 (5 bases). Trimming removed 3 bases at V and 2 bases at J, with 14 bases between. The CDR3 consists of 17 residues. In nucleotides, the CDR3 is TGTGCCAGCAGTTTCATTGGACTTACGCCTGGGGCCAACGTCCTGACTTTC. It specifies CASSFIGLTPGANVLTF.

This chain's CDR3 is CSPAGGETQYF. As DNA, the CDR3 is TGCAGCCCTGCCGGGGGTGAGACCCAGTACTTC. V is TRBV20-1 and J is TRBJ2-5; D possibly corresponds to TRBD2 (6 bases). CDR1 and CDR2 (germline): DFQATT, SNEGSKA (reference sequence). The CDR3 is 11 residues long.

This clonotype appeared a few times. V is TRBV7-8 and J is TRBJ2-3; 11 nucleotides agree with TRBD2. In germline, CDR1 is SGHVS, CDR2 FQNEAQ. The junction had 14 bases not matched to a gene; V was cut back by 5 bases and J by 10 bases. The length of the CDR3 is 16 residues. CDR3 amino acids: CASSELAGAPVSAQYF. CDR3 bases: TGTGCCAGCAGCGAACTAGCGGGAGCCCCAGTGAGCGCGCAGTATTTT. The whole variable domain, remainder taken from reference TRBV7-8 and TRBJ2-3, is GAGVSQSPRYKVAKRGQDVALRCDPISGHVSLFWYQQALGQGPEFLTYFQNEAQLDKSGLPSDRFFAERPEGSVSTLKIQRTQQEDSAVYLCASSELAGAPVSAQYFGPGTRLTVL.

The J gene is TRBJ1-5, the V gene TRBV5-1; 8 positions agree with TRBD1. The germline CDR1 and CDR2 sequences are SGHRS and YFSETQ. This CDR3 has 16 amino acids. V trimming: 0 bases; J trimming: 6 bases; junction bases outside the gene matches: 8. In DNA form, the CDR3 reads TGCGCCAGCAGCTTGGGTACAGGGGGTCAGGGTCAGCCCCAGCATTTT. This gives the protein CASSLGTGGQGQPQHF.

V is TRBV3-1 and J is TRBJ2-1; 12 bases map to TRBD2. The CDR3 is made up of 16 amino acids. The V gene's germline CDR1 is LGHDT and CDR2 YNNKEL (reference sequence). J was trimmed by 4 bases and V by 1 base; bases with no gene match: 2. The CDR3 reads CASSQALAGGYNEQFF. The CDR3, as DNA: TGTGCCAGCAGCCAAGCACTAGCGGGAGGTTACAATGAGCAGTTCTTC.

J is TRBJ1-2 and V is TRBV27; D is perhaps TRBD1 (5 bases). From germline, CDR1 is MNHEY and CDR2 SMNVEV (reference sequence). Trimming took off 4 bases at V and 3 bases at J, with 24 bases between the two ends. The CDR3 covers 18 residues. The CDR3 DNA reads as TGTGCCAGCAGTTCAACTCGACAGATACTTCGGCACTACTATGGCTACACCTTC. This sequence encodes CASSSTRQILRHYYGYTF.

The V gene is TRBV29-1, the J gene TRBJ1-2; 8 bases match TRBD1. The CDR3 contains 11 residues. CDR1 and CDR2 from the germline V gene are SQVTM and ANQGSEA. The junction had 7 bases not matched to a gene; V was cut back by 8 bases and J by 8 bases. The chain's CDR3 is CSSTGGEGYTF. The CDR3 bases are TGCAGCTCCACAGGGGGAGAGGGCTACACCTTC.

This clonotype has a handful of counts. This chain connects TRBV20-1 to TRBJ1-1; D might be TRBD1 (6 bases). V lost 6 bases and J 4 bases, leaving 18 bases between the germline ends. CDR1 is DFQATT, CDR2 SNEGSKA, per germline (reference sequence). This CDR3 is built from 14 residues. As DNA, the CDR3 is TGCAGTGCGCTACAACGGGGCAGGGGCACTGAAGCTTTCTTT. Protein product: CSALQRGRGTEAFF.

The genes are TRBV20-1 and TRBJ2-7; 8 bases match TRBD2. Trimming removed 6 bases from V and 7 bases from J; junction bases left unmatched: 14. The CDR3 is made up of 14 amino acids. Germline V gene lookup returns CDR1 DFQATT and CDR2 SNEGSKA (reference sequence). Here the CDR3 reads CSAHRSGRLGEQYF. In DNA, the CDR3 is TGCAGTGCCCACCGAAGCGGGAGACTTGGGGAGCAGTACTTC.

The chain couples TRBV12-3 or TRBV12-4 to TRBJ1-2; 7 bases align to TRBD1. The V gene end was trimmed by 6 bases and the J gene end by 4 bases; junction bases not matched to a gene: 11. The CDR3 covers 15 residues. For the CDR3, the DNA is TGTGCCAGCAGGCAAAAACAGGGGAAGCTCTATGGCTACACCTTC. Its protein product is CASRQKQGKLYGYTF.

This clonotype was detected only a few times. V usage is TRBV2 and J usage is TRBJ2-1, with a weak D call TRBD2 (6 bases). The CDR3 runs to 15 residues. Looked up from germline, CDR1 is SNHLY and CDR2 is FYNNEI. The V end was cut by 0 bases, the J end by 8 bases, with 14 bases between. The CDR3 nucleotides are TGTGCCAGCAGTGAAGCTCGGGAGTCCCCCCATGAGCAGTTCTTC. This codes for CASSEARESPHEQFF.

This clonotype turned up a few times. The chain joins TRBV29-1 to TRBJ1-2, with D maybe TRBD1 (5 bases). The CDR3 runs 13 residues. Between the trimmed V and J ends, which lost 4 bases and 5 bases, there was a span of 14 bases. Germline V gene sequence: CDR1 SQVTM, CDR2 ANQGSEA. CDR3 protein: CSVAGGSGYGYTF. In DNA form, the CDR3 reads TGCAGCGTTGCGGGGGGGTCGGGATATGGCTACACCTTC. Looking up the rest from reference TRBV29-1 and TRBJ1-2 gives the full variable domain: SAVISQKPSRDICQRGTSLTIQCQVDSQVTMMFWYRQQPGQSLTLIATANQGSEATYESGFVIDKFPISRPNLTFSTLTVSNMSPEDSSIYLCSVAGGSGYGYTFGSGTRLTVV.

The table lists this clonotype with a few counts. The CDR3 nucleotides read TGCAGTGCTAGTCGGGTAGCGGGAGGGCGAGAGACCCAGTACTTC. Residues: CSASRVAGGRETQYF. The V and J genes are TRBV20-1 and TRBJ2-7; 11 nucleotides line up with TRBD2. The DNA end is more similar to TRBJ2-5, so the J call may be wrong. The germline V gene encodes CDR1 DFQATT and CDR2 SNEGSKA (reference sequence). The CDR3 is 15 residues long.

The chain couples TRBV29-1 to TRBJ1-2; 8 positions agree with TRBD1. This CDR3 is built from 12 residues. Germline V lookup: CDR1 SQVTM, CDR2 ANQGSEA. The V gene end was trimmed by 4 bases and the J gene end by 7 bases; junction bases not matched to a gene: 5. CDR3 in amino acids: CSVGTGFTGYTF. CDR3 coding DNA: TGCAGCGTTGGGACAGGGTTTACTGGCTACACCTTC. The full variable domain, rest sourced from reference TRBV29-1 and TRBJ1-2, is SAVISQKPSRDICQRGTSLTIQCQVDSQVTMMFWYRQQPGQSLTLIATANQGSEATYESGFVIDKFPISRPNLTFSTLTVSNMSPEDSSIYLCSVGTGFTGYTFGSGTRLTVV.

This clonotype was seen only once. The CDR3: CSAKGTGRYGYTF. DNA of the CDR3: TGCAGTGCCAAGGGGACAGGGAGGTATGGCTACACCTTC. The chain employs TRBV20-1 and TRBJ1-2; 9 positions agree with TRBD1. The CDR3 loop spans 13 amino acids. Trimming took 6 bases from V and 5 from J; bases not matched to a gene: 7. Per germline, CDR1 DFQATT and CDR2 SNEGSKA (reference sequence).

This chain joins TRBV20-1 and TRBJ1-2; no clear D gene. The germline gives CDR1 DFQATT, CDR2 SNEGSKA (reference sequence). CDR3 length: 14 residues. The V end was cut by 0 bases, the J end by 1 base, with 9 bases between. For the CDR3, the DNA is TGCAGTGCTAGAGAAGGCTATAATAACTATGGCTACACCTTC. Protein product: CSAREGYNNYGYTF.

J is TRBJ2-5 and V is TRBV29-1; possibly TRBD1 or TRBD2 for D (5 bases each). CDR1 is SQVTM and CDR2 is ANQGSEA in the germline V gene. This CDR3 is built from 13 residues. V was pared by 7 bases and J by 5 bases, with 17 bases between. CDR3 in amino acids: CSARDRVRETQYF. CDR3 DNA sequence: TGCAGCGCCCGGGACCGGGTCAGGGAGACCCAGTACTTC.

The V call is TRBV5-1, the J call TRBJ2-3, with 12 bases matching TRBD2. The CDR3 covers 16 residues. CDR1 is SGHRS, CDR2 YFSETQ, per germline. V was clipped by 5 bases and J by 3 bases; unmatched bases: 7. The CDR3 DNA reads TGCGCCAGCAGATTGTCTAGCGGGAGGGCGACAGATACGCAGTATTTT. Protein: CASRLSSGRATDTQYF. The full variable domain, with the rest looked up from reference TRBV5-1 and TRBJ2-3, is KAGVTQTPRYLIKTRGQQVTLSCSPISGHRSVSWYQQTPGQGLQFLFEYFSETQRNKGNFPGRFSGRQFSNSRSEMNVSTLELGDSALYLCASRLSSGRATDTQYFGPGTRLTVL.

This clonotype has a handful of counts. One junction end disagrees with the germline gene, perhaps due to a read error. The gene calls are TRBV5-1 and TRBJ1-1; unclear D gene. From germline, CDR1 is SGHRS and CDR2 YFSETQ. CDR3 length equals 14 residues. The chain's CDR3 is CASSLDGMNTEAFF. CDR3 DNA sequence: TGTGCCAGCAGCTTGGACGGAATGAACACTGAAGCTTTCTTT. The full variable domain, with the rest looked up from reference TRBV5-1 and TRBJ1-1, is KAGVTQTPRYLIKTRGQQVTLSCSPISGHRSVSWYQQTPGQGLQFLFEYFSETQRNKGNFPGRFSGRQFSNSRSEMNVSTLELGDSALYLCASSLDGMNTEAFFGQGTRLTVV.

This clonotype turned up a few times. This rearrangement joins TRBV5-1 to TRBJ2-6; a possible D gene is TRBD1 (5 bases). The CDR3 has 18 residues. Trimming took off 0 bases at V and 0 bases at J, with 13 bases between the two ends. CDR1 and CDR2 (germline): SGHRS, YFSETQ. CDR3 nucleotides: TGCGCCAGCAGCTTGGTGGGGCCCAGTACCTCTGGGGCCAACGTCCTGACTTTC. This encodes CASSLVGPSTSGANVLTF.

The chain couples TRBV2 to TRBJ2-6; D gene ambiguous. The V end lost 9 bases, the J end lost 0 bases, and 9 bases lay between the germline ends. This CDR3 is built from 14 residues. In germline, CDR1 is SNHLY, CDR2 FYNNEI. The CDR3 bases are TGTGCCAGTACCATATCCTCTGGGGCCAACGTCCTGACTTTC. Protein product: CASTISSGANVLTF.

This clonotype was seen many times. The CDR3 sequence is CASSFPGNEQFF. In DNA, the CDR3 is TGCGCCAGCAGCTTTCCGGGCAATGAGCAGTTCTTC. The chain carries TRBV5-1 and TRBJ2-1; D not resolved. This CDR3 comprises 12 residues. Germline assignment: CDR1 SGHRS and CDR2 YFSETQ. V dropped 2 bases and J dropped 6 bases, with 6 bases sitting between them.

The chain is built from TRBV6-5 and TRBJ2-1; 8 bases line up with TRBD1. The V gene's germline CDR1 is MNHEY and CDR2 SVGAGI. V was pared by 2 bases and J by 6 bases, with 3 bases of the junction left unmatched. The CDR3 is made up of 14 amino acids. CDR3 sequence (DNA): TGTGCCAGCAGTTACGCGGGACAGGTCAATGAGCAGTTCTTC. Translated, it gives CASSYAGQVNEQFF.

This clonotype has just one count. CDR3 residues: CATQLRHEQYF. The CDR3 bases are TGTGCCACCCAACTCAGGCATGAGCAGTACTTC. The chain joins TRBV11-2 to TRBJ2-7; no clear D gene. There are 11 residues in the CDR3. V shed 10 bases and J shed 7 bases, with 14 bases lying between them. Germline loops: CDR1 SGHAT, CDR2 FQNNGV.

CDR3: CASSLSGTTNNEQFF. CDR3 nucleotide sequence: TGTGCCAGCAGCCTCTCCGGGACTACAAACAATGAGCAGTTCTTC. The chain links TRBV3-1 to TRBJ2-1, with TRBD2 matching over 7 bases. Germline loops: CDR1 LGHDT, CDR2 YNNKEL (reference sequence). The CDR3 is 15 residues long. V trimming: 4 bases; J trimming: 5 bases; junction bases outside the gene matches: 8.

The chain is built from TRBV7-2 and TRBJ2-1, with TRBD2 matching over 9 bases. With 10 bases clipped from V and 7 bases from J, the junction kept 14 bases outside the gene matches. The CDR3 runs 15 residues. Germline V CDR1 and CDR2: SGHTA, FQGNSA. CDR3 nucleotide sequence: TGTGCCACGTCCCCGCCGGGTCTAGCGGGGAATGAGCAGTTCTTC. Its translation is CATSPPGLAGNEQFF.

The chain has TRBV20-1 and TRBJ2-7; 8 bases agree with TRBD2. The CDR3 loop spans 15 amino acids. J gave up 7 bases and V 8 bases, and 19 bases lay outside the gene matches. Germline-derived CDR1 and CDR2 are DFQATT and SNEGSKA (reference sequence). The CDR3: CSTPSGSSSYNEQYF. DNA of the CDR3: TGCAGTACCCCTAGCGGGTCGAGCTCCTACAATGAGCAGTACTTC.

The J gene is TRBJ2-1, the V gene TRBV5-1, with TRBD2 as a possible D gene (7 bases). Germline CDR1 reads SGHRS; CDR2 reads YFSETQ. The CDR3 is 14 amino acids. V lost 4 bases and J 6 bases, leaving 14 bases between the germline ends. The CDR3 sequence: CASSQRGGRNEQFF. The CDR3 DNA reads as TGCGCCAGCAGCCAGAGGGGGGGGCGCAATGAGCAGTTCTTC.

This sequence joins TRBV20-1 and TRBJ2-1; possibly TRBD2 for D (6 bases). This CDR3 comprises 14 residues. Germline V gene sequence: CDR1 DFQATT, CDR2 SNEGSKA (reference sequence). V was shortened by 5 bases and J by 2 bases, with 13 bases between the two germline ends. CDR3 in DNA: TGCAGTGCTTGGCTTAGCGGAACCTACAATGAGCAGTTCTTC. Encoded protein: CSAWLSGTYNEQFF.

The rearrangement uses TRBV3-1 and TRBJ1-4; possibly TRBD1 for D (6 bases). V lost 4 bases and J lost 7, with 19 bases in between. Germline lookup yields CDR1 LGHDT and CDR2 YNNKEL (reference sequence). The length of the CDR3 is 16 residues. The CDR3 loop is CASSLRVSLGAEKLFF. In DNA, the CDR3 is TGTGCCAGCAGCCTTCGTGTGAGCCTGGGGGCTGAAAAACTGTTTTTT. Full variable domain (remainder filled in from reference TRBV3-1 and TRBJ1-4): DTAVSQTPKYLVTQMGNDKSIKCEQNLGHDTMYWYKQDSKKFLKIMFSYNNKELIINETVPNRFSPKSPDKAHLNLHINSLELGDSAVYFCASSLRVSLGAEKLFFGSGTQLSVL.